In this sample, the clone carrying this T cell receptor (beta chain) turned up a few times. This sample stems from a study of T-cell reconstitution after alpha-beta-depleted transplantation in children. V lost 4 bases and J lost 3; bases outside the gene matches: 12. From germline, CDR1 is MNHEY and CDR2 SVGAGI. The CDR3 length is 17 residues. Unique molecular identifiers featured in how the TCRbeta library was prepared. TCRdb redid the calling of the PCR reads with MiXCR, one entry per CDR3 protein. The sample lists approximately 390,000 distinct CDR3 sequences, around 9.9% occurring once. The sequence was obtained from a human donor who donated a stem cell graft to a child with acute myeloid leukemia. The chain carries TRBV6-5 and TRBJ2-3, with TRBD2 matching over 8 bases. The sequenced sample was PBMCs from the stem cell graft donor, obtained from the stem cell graft. This chain's CDR3 is CASSSLRAGGGTDTQYF. CDR3 DNA: TGTGCCAGCAGTTCTTTACGGGCGGGAGGAGGTACAGATACGCAGTATTTT.